These 24 T cell receptor beta chains share one sample of origin, sequenced in a study of blood T cell repertoires in COVID-19. Profiled with immunoSEQ multiplex PCR; TCRdb holds only in-frame clones, not every one. This table has some 120,000 clones, roughly nine tenths appearing once. Sample: peripheral blood. The receptor set was obtained from a man in his 70s with active or convalescent COVID-19.

This clone was picked up a small number of times. The genes are TRBV5-1 and TRBJ1-1; possible D gene TRBD1, 6 bases. This CDR3 comprises 15 residues. V lost 0 bases and J lost 5, with 14 bases in between. Germline V gene lookup returns CDR1 SGHRS and CDR2 YFSETQ. CDR3 protein: CASSLEGGANTEAFF. For the CDR3, the DNA is TGCGCCAGCAGCTTGGAAGGGGGGGCGAATACTGAAGCTTTCTTT.

This sequence joins TRBV29-1 and TRBJ2-7, with D perhaps TRBD1 (5 bases). Germline lookup yields CDR1 SQVTM and CDR2 ANQGSEA. Trimming took 4 bases from V and 4 from J, leaving 8 bases between them. The CDR3 contains 11 residues. CDR3 DNA sequence: TGCAGCGTTGTAGGACATTACGAGCAGTACTTC. Its protein is CSVVGHYEQYF.

V gene TRBV18 combines with J gene TRBJ2-1; 8 nucleotides line up with TRBD2. The CDR3 sequence is 17 residues long. In germline, CDR1 is KGHSH, CDR2 LQKENI. With V trimmed by 3 bases and J by 7 bases, 14 bases remained unmatched. CDR3 coding DNA: TGTGCCAGCTCACCGCCCGCGGGAGGCCCCAATTTGAATGAGCAGTTCTTC. Translating gives CASSPPAGGPNLNEQFF.

The V call is TRBV15, the J call TRBJ1-1; 10 positions agree with TRBD1. CDR1 LNHNV and CDR2 YYDKDF come from the germline V gene (reference sequence). V shed 8 bases and J 5 bases; nucleotides not matched to a gene: 5. The CDR3 is made up of 13 amino acids. This chain's CDR3 is CATLRQGATEAFF. The CDR3, as DNA: TGTGCCACCCTTAGACAGGGGGCTACTGAAGCTTTCTTT.

The chain links TRBV7-8 to TRBJ2-1, with 10 nucleotides matching TRBD2. V trimming: 5 bases; J trimming: 7 bases; junction bases outside the gene matches: 8. CDR3 length equals 15 residues. Per the germline V gene, CDR1 is SGHVS and CDR2 is FQNEAQ. In DNA form, the CDR3 reads TGTGCCAGCAGCGAAGGGTCTAGCGGGAGTAATGAGCAGTTCTTC. It yields the protein CASSEGSSGSNEQFF. The full variable domain, completed using reference TRBV7-8 and TRBJ2-1, is GAGVSQSPRYKVAKRGQDVALRCDPISGHVSLFWYQQALGQGPEFLTYFQNEAQLDKSGLPSDRFFAERPEGSVSTLKIQRTQQEDSAVYLCASSEGSSGSNEQFFGPGTRLTVL.

The chain links TRBV19 to TRBJ1-2; TRBD1 aligns across 7 bases. There are 17 residues in the CDR3. With V trimmed by 3 bases and J by 4 bases, 14 bases remained unmatched. CDR1 LNHDA and CDR2 SQIVND come from the germline V gene (reference sequence). The DNA of the CDR3 is TGTGCCAGTAGTATTGAGGGGGCGAACAGGGGCCCCTATGGCTACACCTTC. Encoded protein: CASSIEGANRGPYGYTF.

The rearrangement uses TRBV27 and TRBJ1-2, with D unclear. Trimming left V 8 bases short and J 1 base short, with 14 bases between. Germline V lookup: CDR1 MNHEY, CDR2 SMNVEV (reference sequence). This CDR3 contains 14 residues. The CDR3 spells CASSPGPFNYGYTF. CDR3 DNA: TGTGCCAGCTCCCCGGGTCCTTTTAACTATGGCTACACCTTC.

V gene TRBV11-2 combines with J gene TRBJ2-5; 11 nucleotides match TRBD2. Trimming at V came to 7 bases and at J to 1 base, leaving 11 bases not matched to a gene. Germline assignment: CDR1 SGHAT and CDR2 FQNNGV. The CDR3 spans 17 residues. The CDR3 protein is CASNELTSGRGQETQYF. The CDR3 coding sequence is TGTGCCAGCAACGAACTCACTAGCGGGAGAGGCCAAGAGACCCAGTACTTC. Looking up the rest from reference TRBV11-2 and TRBJ2-5 gives the full variable domain: EAGVAQSPRYKIIEKRQSVAFWCNPISGHATLYWYQQILGQGPKLLIQFQNNGVVDDSQLPKDRFSAERLKGVDSTLKIQPAKLEDSAVYLCASNELTSGRGQETQYFGPGTRLLVL.

This rearrangement joins TRBV3-1 (or the pseudogene TRBV3-2) to TRBJ1-3, with no clear D. V was cut by 2 bases and J by 0 bases, with 8 bases left in between. Germline loops: CDR1 LGHDT, CDR2 YNNKEL (reference sequence). The CDR3 loop spans 15 amino acids. The CDR3 protein is CASSQLGHSGNTIYF. In DNA form, the CDR3 reads TGTGCCAGCAGCCAACTAGGCCACTCTGGAAACACCATATATTTT.

This clone has only one observation. The chain has TRBV18 and TRBJ2-1; 11 bases align to TRBD2. The germline gives CDR1 KGHSH, CDR2 LQKENI. V shed 8 bases and J 2 bases; nucleotides not matched to a gene: 5. The CDR3 sequence is 15 residues long. DNA for the CDR3: TGTGCCAGCCCACTGACTAGCGGGACCTACAATGAGCAGTTCTTC. Amino acids: CASPLTSGTYNEQFF.

This clone was observed a handful of times. V gene TRBV27 combines with J gene TRBJ1-4; unclear D gene. The CDR3 contains 17 residues. Deletions cut 6 bases from V and 0 bases from J, with 17 bases between. Looked up from germline, CDR1 is MNHEY and CDR2 is SMNVEV (reference sequence). CDR3 sequence: CASSRRVSFATNEKLFF. The CDR3 DNA reads TGTGCCAGCAGCCGACGGGTCTCGTTTGCAACTAATGAAAAACTGTTTTTT.

CDR3 DNA: TGTGCCAGCAGTTACTCGGACAGGGGGCCGGAGCAGTACTTC. It yields the protein CASSYSDRGPEQYF. V and J are TRBV6-2 or TRBV6-3 and TRBJ2-7; TRBD1 matches 11 bases. V trimming: 0 bases; J trimming: 7 bases; junction bases outside the gene matches: 2. Germline assignment: CDR1 MNHEY and CDR2 SVGEGT. The CDR3 has 14 amino acids.

The rearrangement links TRBV28 to TRBJ1-4; 7 bases line up with TRBD1. CDR3 length: 16 residues. The V and J ends lost 3 bases and 0 bases, in that order; junction bases with no gene match: 4. Germline CDR1 reads MDHEN; CDR2 reads SYDVKM. CDR3 loop: CASSFDRAATNEKLFF. CDR3 bases: TGTGCCAGCAGTTTCGACAGGGCCGCAACTAATGAAAAACTGTTTTTT.

This clone has just one count. The V gene is TRBV7-9, the J gene TRBJ2-7; D is unclear. Trimming removed 3 bases at V and 2 bases at J, with 8 bases between. The CDR3 length is 13 residues. Germline assignment: CDR1 SEHNR and CDR2 FQNEAQ (reference sequence). CDR3 DNA: TGTGCCAGCAGCTTGTTGACAACCTACGAGCAGTACTTC. As protein: CASSLLTTYEQYF.

V gene TRBV19 combines with J gene TRBJ2-5, with 10 positions matching TRBD2. The CDR3 extends over 14 amino acids. V shed 5 bases and J 3 bases; nucleotides not matched to a gene: 3. In germline, CDR1 is LNHDA, CDR2 SQIVND (reference sequence). The CDR3 loop reads CASSLTSGEETQYF. The CDR3 nucleotides read TGTGCCAGTAGTTTAACTAGCGGGGAAGAGACCCAGTACTTC.

This chain uses TRBV4-2 with TRBJ2-4; 7 bases fit TRBD2. Germline CDR1 and CDR2: LGHNA and YNFKEQ. This CDR3 region has 14 residues. After removal of 4 bases from V and 8 bases from J, the junction contained 8 bases not matched to a gene. The CDR3 DNA sequence: TGTGCCAGCAGCCCACTCGAGGGGAGGGACATTCAGTACTTC. This codes for CASSPLEGRDIQYF.

In its sample, this clone was seen once. The J gene is TRBJ1-2, the V gene TRBV28, with TRBD1 as a possible D gene (5 bases). The V and J ends lost 10 bases and 8 bases respectively, with 14 bases between them. The CDR3 loop spans 11 amino acids. Germline V gene lookup returns CDR1 MDHEN and CDR2 SYDVKM. The CDR3 reads CAIRGVNGYTF. The CDR3, as DNA: TGTGCCATCCGGGGGGTAAACGGCTACACCTTC.

Comment on this clone: At one end, the junction sequence differs from germline, possibly due to a read error. The chain employs TRBV30 and TRBJ1-3; D not resolved. Germline-derived CDR1 and CDR2 are GTSNPN and SVGIG (reference sequence). The CDR3 extends over 11 amino acids. CDR3 sequence reads: CAEAAGNTIYF. The CDR3 DNA reads as TGCGCCGAGGCAGCTGGAAACACCATATATTTT.

The rearrangement uses TRBV7-9 and TRBJ2-2, with D hard to call. The CDR3 has 16 amino acids. The ends were cut back, 8 bases at V and 4 bases at J, with 20 bases in the middle. CDR1 and CDR2 from the germline V gene are SEHNR and FQNEAQ (reference sequence). CDR3 bases: TGTGCCAGCCCGAAACCCCGGCAGACAATCACCGGGGAGCTGTTTTTT. This sequence encodes CASPKPRQTITGELFF.

This chain uses TRBV7-2 with TRBJ1-2; D may be TRBD1 (6 bases). Germline V CDR1 and CDR2: SGHTA, FQGNSA. V was cut by 4 bases and J by 1 base, with 13 bases left in between. This CDR3 has 15 residues. The chain's CDR3 is CASSSSGERNYGYTF. As DNA, the CDR3 is TGTGCCAGCAGCTCCTCAGGGGAACGTAACTATGGCTACACCTTC.

This clone came up a few times. The V and J genes are TRBV11-2 and TRBJ2-3; TRBD2 matches 10 bases. This CDR3 spans 19 amino acids. Germline lookup yields CDR1 SGHAT and CDR2 FQNNGV. V was clipped by 4 bases and J by 0 bases; unmatched bases: 13. CDR3 loop: CASSSQAGLALSSTDTQYF. In nucleotides, the CDR3 is TGTGCCAGCAGCTCTCAGGCGGGACTAGCGTTATCTAGCACAGATACGCAGTATTTT.

This clone has just one count. The J gene is TRBJ2-2, the V gene TRBV7-9; 8 bases fit TRBD1. The J segment lost 3 bases and the V segment lost 11 bases, leaving 11 bases of the junction unmatched. Germline lookup yields CDR1 SEHNR and CDR2 FQNEAQ (reference sequence). This CDR3 region has 15 residues. Written as DNA, the CDR3 is TGTGCCCCGGGAACAAGACAGGGGCACACCGGGGAGCTGTTTTTT. Translated: CAPGTRQGHTGELFF.

The V and J genes are TRBV19 and TRBJ2-7, with D perhaps TRBD2 (6 bases). The length of the CDR3 is 13 residues. The germline V and J ends were trimmed by 6 bases and 4 bases, with 13 bases remaining between them. Germline V lookup: CDR1 LNHDA, CDR2 SQIVND (reference sequence). CDR3 sequence (DNA): TGTGCCAGTAGGGGGGGAGGTTTGTACGAGCAGTACTTC. Translating gives CASRGGGLYEQYF.

The rearrangement links TRBV6-5 to TRBJ1-2; 7 bases align to TRBD1. Germline V gene sequence: CDR1 MNHEY, CDR2 SVGAGI. The CDR3 totals 14 residues. After removal of 5 bases from V and 4 bases from J, the junction contained 7 bases not matched to a gene. The CDR3 DNA is TGTGCCAGCAGTCGGGACAGAGTTGGCTATGGCTACACCTTC. As protein: CASSRDRVGYGYTF.